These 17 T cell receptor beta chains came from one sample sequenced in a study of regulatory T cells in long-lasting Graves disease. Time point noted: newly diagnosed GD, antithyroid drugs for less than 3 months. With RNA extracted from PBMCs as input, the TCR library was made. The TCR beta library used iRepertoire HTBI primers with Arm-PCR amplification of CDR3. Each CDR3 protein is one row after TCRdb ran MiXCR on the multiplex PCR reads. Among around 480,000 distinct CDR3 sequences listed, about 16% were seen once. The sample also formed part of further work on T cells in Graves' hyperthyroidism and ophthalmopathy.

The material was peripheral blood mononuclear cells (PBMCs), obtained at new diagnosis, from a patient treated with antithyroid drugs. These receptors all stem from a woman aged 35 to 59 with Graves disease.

The DNA of the CDR3 is TGTGCCAGCTCACCGGTGCCCAGCTCCTACGAGCAGTACTTC. It is translated as CASSPVPSSYEQYF. The V gene is TRBV18, the J gene TRBJ2-7; D is unclear. V lost 3 bases, J lost 0 bases, and 9 bases lay in between. The CDR3 runs to 14 residues. The germline V gene encodes CDR1 KGHSH and CDR2 LQKENI.

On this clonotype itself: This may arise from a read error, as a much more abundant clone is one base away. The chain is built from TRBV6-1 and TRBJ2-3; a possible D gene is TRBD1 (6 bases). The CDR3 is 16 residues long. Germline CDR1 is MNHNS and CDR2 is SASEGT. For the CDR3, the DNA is TGTGCCAGCAGTTTTCACCGGGACACCGGCACAGATACGCGGTATTTT. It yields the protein CASSFHRDTGTDTRYF.

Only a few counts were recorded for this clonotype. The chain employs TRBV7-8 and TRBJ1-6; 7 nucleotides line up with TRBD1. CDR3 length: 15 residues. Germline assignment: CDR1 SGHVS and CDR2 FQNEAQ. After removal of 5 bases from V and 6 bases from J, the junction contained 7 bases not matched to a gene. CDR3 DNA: TGTGCCAGCAGCCCTGACAGGGTCGGTAATTCACCCCTCCACTTT. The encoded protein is CASSPDRVGNSPLHF.

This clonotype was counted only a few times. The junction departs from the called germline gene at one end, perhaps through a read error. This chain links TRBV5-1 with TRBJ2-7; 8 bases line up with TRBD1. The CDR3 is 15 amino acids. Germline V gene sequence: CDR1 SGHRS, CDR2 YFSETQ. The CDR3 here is CASSQGQALSYEQYF. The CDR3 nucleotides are TGTGCCAGCAGCCAGGGACAGGCGCTCTCCTACGAGCAGTACTTC.

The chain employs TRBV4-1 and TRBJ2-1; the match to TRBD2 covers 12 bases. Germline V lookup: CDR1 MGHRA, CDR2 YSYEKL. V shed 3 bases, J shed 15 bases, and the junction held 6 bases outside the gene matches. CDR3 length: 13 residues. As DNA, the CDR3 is TGCGCCAGCAGCCAGACTAGCGGGGGAGGTCGGTTCTTC. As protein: CASSQTSGGGRFF.

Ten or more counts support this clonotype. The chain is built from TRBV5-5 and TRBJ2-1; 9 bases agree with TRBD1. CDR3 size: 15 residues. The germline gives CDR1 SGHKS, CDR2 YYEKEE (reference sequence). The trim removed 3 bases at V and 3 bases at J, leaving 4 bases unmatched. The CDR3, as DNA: TGTGCCAGCAGCTCGGGACAGGGCTTCTACAATGAGCAGTTCTTC. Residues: CASSSGQGFYNEQFF.

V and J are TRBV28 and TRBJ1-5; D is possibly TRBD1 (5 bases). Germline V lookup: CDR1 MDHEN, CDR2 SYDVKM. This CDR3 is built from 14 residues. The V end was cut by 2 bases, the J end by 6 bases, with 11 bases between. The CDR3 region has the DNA TGTGCCAGCAGTTTACGGGGGACCCGTCAGCCCCAGCATTTT. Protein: CASSLRGTRQPQHF.

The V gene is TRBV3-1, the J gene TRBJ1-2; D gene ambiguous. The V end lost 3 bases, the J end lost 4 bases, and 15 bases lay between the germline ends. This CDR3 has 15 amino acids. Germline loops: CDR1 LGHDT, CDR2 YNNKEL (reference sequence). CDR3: CASSQVLGVRYGYTF. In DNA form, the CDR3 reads TGTGCCAGCAGCCAGGTCTTGGGAGTTCGCTATGGCTACACCTTC. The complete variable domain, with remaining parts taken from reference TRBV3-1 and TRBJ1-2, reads DTAVSQTPKYLVTQMGNDKSIKCEQNLGHDTMYWYKQDSKKFLKIMFSYNNKELIINETVPNRFSPKSPDKAHLNLHINSLELGDSAVYFCASSQVLGVRYGYTFGSGTRLTVV.

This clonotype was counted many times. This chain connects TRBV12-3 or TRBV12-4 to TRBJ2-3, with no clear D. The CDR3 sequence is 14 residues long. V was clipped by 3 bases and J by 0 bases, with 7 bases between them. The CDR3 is CASSLTSSTDTQYF. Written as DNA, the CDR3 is TGTGCCAGCAGTTTGACGAGCAGCACAGATACGCAGTATTTT.

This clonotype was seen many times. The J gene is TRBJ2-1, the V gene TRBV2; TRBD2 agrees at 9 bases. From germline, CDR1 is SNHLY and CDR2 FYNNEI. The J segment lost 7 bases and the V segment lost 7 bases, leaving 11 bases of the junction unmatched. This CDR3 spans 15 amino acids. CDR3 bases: TGTGCCAGCACTCTCGCTAGCGGGGAATGGAATGAGCAGTTCTTC. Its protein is CASTLASGEWNEQFF.

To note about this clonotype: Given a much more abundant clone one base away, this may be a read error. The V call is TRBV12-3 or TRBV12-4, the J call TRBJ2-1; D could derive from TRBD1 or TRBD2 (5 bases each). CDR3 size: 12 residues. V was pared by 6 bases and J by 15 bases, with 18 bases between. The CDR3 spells CASRLGAGRPFF. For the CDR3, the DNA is TGTGCCAGCAGACTAGGGGCAGGCCGACCGTTCTTC.

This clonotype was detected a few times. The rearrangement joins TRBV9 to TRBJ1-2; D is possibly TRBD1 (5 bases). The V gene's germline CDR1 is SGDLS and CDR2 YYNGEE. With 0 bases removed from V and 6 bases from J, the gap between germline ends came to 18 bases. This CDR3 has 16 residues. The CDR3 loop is CASSVDWQGTVHGYTF. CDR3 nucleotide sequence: TGTGCCAGCAGCGTAGATTGGCAGGGAACCGTCCATGGCTACACCTTC.

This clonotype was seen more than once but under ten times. The CDR3 spells CASSQGAGGTLGTEAFF. As DNA, the CDR3 is TGTGCCAGCAGCCAAGGAGCAGGGGGTACTCTGGGCACTGAAGCTTTCTTT. This chain joins TRBV14 and TRBJ1-1; 7 bases agree with TRBD1. The V gene end was trimmed by 1 base and the J gene end by 4 bases; junction bases not matched to a gene: 12. The germline V gene encodes CDR1 SGHDN and CDR2 FVKESK. The CDR3 consists of 17 residues.

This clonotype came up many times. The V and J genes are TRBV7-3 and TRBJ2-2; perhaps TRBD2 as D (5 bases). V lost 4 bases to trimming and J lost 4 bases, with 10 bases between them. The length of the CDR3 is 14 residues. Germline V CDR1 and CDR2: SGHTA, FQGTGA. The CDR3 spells CASSSGLTTGELFF. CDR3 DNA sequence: TGTGCCAGCAGCTCCGGACTTACCACCGGGGAGCTGTTTTTT.

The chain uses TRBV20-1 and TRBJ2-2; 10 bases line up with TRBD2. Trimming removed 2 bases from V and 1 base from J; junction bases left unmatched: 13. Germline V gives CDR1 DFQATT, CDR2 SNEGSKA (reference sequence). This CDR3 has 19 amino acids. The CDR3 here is CSARLSSGGPLWNTGELFF. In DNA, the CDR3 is TGCAGTGCTAGACTCAGTAGCGGGGGGCCACTATGGAACACCGGGGAGCTGTTTTTT.

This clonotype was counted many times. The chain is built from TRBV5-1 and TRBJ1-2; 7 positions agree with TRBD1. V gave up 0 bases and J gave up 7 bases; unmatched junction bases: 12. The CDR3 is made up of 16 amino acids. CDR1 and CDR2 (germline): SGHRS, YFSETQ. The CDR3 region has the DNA TGCGCCAGCAGCTTGGGCCCTGACAGGGCTGGAGGTGGCTACACCTTC. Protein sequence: CASSLGPDRAGGGYTF.

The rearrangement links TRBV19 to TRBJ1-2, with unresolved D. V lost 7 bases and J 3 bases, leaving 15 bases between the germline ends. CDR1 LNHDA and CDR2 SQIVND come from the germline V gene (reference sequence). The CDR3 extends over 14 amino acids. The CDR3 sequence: CASNPLGQDYGYTF. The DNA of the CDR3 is TGTGCCAGTAACCCCCTTGGGCAGGACTATGGCTACACCTTC. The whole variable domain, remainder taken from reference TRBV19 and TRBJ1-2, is DGGITQSPKYLFRKEGQNVTLSCEQNLNHDAMYWYRQDPGQGLRLIYYSQIVNDFQKGDIAEGYSVSREKKESFPLTVTSAQKNPTAFYLCASNPLGQDYGYTFGSGTRLTVV.